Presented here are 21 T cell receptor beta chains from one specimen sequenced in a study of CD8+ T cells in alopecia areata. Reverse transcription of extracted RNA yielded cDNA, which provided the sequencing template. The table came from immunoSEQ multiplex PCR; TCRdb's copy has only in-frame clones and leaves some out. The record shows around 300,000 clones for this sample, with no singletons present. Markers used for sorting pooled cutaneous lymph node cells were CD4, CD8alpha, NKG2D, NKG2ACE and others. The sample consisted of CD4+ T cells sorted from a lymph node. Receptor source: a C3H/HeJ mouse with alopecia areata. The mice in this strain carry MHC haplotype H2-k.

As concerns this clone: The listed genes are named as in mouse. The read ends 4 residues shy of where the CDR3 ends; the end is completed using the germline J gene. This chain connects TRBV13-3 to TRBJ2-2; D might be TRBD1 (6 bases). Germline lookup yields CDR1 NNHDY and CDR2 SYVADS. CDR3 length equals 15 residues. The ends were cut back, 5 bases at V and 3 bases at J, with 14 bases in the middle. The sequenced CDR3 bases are TGTGCCAGCAGATACAGGGAAGAGGACACCGGG. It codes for CASRYREEDTG. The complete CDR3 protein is CASRYREEDTGQLYF.

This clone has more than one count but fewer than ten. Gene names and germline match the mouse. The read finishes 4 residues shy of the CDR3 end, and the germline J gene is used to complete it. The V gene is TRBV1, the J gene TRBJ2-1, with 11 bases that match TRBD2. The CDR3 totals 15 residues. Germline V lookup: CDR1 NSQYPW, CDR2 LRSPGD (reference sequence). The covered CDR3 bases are TGCACCTGCAGTGCAGAACTGGGGGGGCGCGCT. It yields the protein CTCSAELGGRA. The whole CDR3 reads CTCSAELGGRAEQFF.

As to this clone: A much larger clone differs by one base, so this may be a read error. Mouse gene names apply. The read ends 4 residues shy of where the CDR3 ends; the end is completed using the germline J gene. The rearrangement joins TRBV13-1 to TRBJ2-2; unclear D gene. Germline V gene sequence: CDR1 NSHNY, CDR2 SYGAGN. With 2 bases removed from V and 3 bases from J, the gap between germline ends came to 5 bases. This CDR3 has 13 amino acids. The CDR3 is CASSERDTGQLYF. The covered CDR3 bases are TGTGCCAGCAGTGAGAGGGACACCGGG.

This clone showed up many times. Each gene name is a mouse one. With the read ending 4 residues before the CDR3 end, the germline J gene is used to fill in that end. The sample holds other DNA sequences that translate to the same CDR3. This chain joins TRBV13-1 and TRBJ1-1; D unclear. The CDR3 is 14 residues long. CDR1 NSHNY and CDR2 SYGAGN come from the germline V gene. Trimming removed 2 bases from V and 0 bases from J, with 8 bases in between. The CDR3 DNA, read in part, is TGTGCCAGCAGTGAAGACAATGCAAACACA. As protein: CASSEDNANT. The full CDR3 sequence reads CASSEDNANTEVFF.

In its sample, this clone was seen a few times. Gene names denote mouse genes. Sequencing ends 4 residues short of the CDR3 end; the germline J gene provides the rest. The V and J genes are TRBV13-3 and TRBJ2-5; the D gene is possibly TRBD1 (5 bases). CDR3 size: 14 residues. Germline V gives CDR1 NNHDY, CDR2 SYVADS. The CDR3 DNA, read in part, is TGTGCCAGCAGTGATGAGGGCAGGGTGGAC. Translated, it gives CASSDEGRVD. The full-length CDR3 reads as CASSDEGRVDTQYF. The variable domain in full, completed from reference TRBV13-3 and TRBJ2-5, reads EAAVTQSPRSKVAVTGGKVTLSCHQTNNHDYMYWYRQDTGHGLRLIHYSYVADSTEKGDIPDGYKASRPSQENFSLILELASLSQTAVYFCASSDEGRVDTQYFGPGTRLLVL.

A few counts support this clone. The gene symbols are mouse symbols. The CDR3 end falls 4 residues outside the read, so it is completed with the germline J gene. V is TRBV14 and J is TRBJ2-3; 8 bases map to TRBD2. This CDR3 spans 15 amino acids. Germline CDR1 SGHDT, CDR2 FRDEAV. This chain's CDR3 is CASSFAGGRVETLYF. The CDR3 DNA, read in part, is TGTGCCAGCAGTTTCGCTGGGGGGAGGGTAGAA.

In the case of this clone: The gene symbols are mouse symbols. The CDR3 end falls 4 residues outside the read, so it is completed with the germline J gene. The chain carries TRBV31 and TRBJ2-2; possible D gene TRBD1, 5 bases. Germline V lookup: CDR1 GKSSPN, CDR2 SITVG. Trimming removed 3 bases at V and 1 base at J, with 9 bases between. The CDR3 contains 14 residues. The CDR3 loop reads CAWSQGVNTGQLYF. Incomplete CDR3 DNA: TGTGCCTGGAGCCAAGGGGTAAACACCGGG.

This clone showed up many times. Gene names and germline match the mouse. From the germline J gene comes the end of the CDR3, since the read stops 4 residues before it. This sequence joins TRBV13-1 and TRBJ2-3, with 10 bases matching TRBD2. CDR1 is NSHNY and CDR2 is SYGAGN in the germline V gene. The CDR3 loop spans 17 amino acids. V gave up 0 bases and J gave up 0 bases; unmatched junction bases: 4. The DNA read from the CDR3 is TGTGCCAGCAGTGATGCACTGGGGGGGTCTAGTGCAGAA. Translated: CASSDALGGSSAE. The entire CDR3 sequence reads CASSDALGGSSAETLYF.

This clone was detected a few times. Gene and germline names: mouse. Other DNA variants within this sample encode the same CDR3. CDR3 loop: CASSEQANTGQLYF. CDR3 DNA (partial): TGTGCCAGCAGTGAGCAGGCAAACACCGGG. The chain recombines TRBV13-1 with TRBJ2-2; D uncertain. The read comes to an end 4 residues before the CDR3 does, leaving the germline J gene to fill in the end. The ends were cut back, 2 bases at V and 0 bases at J, with 5 bases in the middle. This CDR3 contains 14 residues. Per the germline V gene, CDR1 is NSHNY and CDR2 is SYGAGN.

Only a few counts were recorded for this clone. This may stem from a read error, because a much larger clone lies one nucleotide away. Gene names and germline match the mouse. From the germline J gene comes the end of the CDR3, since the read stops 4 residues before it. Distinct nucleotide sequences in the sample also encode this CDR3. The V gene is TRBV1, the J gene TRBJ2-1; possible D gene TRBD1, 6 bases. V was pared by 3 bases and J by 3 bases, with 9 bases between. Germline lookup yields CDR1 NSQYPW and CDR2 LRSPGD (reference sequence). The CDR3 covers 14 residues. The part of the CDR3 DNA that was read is TGCACCTGCAGTGCGGGGACAACCTATGCT. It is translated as CTCSAGTTYA. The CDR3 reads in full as CTCSAGTTYAEQFF.

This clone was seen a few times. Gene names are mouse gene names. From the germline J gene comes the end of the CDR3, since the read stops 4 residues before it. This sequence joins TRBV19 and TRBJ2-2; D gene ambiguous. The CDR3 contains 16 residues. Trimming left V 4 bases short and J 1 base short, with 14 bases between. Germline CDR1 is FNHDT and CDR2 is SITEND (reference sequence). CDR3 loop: CASSPKKSQNTGQLYF. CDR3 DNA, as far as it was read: TGTGCCAGCAGTCCAAAAAAGTCCCAAAACACCGGG.

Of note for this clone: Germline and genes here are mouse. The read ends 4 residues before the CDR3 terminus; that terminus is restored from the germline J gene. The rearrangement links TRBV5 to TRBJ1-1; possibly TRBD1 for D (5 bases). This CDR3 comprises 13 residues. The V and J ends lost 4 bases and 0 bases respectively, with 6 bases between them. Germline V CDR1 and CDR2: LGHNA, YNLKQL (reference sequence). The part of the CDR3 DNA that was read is TGTGCCAGCAGCCGGACATCAAACACA. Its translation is CASSRTSNT. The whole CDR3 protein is CASSRTSNTEVFF.

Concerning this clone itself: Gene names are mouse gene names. The CDR3 sequence: CASSDPAGNYAEQFF. The sequenced CDR3 bases are TGTGCCAGCAGTGATCCCGCAGGGAACTATGCT. The chain is built from TRBV13-1 and TRBJ2-1, with D perhaps matching TRBD1 (5 bases). The read finishes 4 residues shy of the CDR3 end, and the germline J gene is used to complete it. Trimming removed 1 base from V and 1 base from J, with 9 bases in between. CDR3 length: 15 amino acids. Germline CDR1 and CDR2: NSHNY and SYGAGN.

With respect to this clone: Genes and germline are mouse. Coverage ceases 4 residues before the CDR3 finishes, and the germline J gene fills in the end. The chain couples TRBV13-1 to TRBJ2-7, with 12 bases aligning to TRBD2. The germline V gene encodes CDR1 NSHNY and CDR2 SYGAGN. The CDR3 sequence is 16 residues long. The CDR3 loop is CASSDAGRDWGDEQYF. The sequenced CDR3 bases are TGTGCCAGCAGTGATGCAGGCCGGGACTGGGGGGAT.

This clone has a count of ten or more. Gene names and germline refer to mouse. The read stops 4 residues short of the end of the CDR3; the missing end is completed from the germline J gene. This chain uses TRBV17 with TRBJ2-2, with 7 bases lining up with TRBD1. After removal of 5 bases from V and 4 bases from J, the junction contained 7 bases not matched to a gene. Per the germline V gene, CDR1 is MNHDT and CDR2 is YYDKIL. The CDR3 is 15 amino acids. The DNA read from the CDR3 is TGTGCTAGCAGTTATGACAGGGACGGCACCGGG. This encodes CASSYDRDGTG. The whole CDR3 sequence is CASSYDRDGTGQLYF.

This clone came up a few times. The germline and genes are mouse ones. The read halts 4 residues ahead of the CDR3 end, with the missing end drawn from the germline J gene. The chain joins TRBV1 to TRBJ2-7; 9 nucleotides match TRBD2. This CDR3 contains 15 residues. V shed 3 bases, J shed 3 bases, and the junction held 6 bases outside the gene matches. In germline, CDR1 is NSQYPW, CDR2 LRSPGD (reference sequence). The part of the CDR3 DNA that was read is TGCACCTGCAGTGCCATGACTGGGGGAAGCTAT. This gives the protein CTCSAMTGGSY. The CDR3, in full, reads CTCSAMTGGSYEQYF.

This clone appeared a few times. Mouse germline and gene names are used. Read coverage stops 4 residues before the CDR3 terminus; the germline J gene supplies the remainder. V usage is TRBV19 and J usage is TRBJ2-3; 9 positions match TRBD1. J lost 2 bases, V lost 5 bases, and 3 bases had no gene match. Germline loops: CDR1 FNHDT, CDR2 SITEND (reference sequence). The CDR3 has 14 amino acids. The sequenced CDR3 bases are TGTGCCAGCAGAGACAGGGGGATTGCAGAA. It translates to CASRDRGIAE. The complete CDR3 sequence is CASRDRGIAETLYF.

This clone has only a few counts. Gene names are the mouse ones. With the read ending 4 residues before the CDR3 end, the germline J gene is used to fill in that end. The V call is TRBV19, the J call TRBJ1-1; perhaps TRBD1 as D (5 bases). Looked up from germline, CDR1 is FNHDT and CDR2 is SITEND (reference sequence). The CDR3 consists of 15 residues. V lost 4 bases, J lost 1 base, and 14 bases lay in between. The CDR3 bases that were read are TGTGCCAGCAGTCCCCCAGGGCATGAAAACACA. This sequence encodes CASSPPGHENT. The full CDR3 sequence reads CASSPPGHENTEVFF.

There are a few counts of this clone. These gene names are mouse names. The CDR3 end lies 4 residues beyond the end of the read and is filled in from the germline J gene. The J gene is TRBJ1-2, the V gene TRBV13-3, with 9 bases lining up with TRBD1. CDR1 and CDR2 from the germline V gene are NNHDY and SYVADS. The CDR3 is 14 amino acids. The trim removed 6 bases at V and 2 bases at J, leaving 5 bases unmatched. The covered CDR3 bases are TGTGCCAGCAAGACAGGGACAGGGAACTCC. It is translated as CASKTGTGNS. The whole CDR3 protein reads CASKTGTGNSDYTF.

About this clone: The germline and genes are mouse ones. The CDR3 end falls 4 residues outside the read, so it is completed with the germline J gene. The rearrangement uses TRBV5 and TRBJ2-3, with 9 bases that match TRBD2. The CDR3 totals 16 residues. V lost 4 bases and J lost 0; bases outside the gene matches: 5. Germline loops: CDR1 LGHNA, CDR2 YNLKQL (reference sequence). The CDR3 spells CASSPSGGASAETLYF. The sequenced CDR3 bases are TGTGCCAGCAGCCCGAGTGGGGGGGCTAGTGCAGAA.

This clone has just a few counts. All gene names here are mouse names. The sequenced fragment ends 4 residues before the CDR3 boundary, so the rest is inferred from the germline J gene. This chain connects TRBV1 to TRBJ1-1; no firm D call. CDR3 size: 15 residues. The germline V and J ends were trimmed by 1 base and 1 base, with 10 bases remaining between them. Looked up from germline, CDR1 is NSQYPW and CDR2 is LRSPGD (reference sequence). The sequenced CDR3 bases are TGCACCTGCAGTGCAGGTGTAACAAAAAACACA. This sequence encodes CTCSAGVTKNT. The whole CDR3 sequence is CTCSAGVTKNTEVFF.